These T cell receptor beta chains were read from a single sample in a study of regulatory T cells in long-lasting Graves disease. TCRdb itself ran the multiplex PCR reads through MiXCR, one entry per CDR3 protein. The table shows approximately 500,000 distinct CDR3 sequences, with roughly 21% occurring only once. The source was peripheral blood mononuclear cells (PBMCs), collected when the disease was refractory, from a patient treated with antithyroid drugs. These receptors came from a female donor with Graves disease. Both conserved end residues are part of each CDR3. A D gene is named only where the DNA matches it firmly. Clone size appears in some rows only: once, few, many, or a class for an expanded clone.

>TRBV12-3/TRBV12-4|many|-|TRBJ2-7
CASSRDKPEQYF
TGTGCCAGCAGCCGAGATAAACCAGAGCAGTACTTC
>TRBV6-2/TRBV6-3|-|TRBD1|TRBJ2-3
CASILGGDSTDTQYF
TGTGCCAGCATTTTAGGGGGCGATAGCACAGATACGCAGTATTTT
>TRBV28|many|-|TRBJ1-2
CASRHGTDNYGYTF
TGTGCCAGCAGACACGGGACGGACAACTATGGCTACACCTTC
>TRBV7-8|-|-|TRBJ2-4
CASSLGLGSGRNIQYF
TGTGCCAGCAGCTTGGGCCTGGGATCGGGAAGAAACATTCAGTACTTC
>TRBV11-2|few|-|TRBJ2-1
CASSMWLKDYEREQFF
TGTGCCAGCAGCATGTGGCTGAAGGACTACGAGCGGGAGCAGTTCTTC
>TRBV5-6|-|TRBD2|TRBJ2-2
CASSLEGLAGVWDTGELFF
TGTGCCAGCAGCTTGGAGGGACTAGCGGGAGTTTGGGACACCGGGGAGCTGTTTTTT
>TRBV28|-|TRBD2|TRBJ2-3
CASSPLAGDVGTHTQYF
TGTGCCAGCAGTCCTCTAGCGGGGGATGTCGGAACGCATACGCAGTATTTT
>TRBV6-1|few|-|TRBJ2-2
CASLNRVGTGELFF
TGTGCCAGCCTCAACAGGGTTGGCACCGGGGAGCTGTTTTTT
>TRBV28|few|-|TRBJ2-7
CAVSLGYEQYF
TGTGCCGTGTCCCTGGGGTACGAGCAGTACTTC
>TRBV7-8|-|-|TRBJ1-5
CASSSEDGHNQPQHF
TGTGCCAGCAGCTCCGAGGACGGTCACAATCAGCCCCAGCATTTT
>TRBV6-1|few|TRBD2|TRBJ2-2
CASRLAGGQDTGELFF
TGTGCCAGCAGACTAGCGGGGGGGCAAGACACCGGGGAGCTGTTTTTT
>TRBV4-1|-|TRBD1|TRBJ2-7
CASSQETGGASYEQYF
TGCGCCAGCAGCCAAGAGACAGGGGGCGCTTCCTACGAGCAGTACTTC
>TRBV5-5|few|-|TRBJ2-2
CASGVVFANTGELFF
TGTGCCAGCGGTGTCGTGTTCGCGAACACCGGGGAGCTGTTTTTT
>TRBV2|-|-|TRBJ1-5
CASSDEGGQPQHF
TGTGCCAGCAGCGACGAGGGGGGTCAGCCCCAGCATTTT
>TRBV28|many|-|TRBJ1-4
CASSPPRGADEKLFF
TGTGCCAGCAGTCCGCCCCGGGGCGCGGATGAAAAACTGTTTTTT
>TRBV6-2/TRBV6-3|once|TRBD2|TRBJ2-2
CASRAPGLALARGTGELFF
TGTGCCAGCAGAGCCCCGGGACTAGCGTTGGCCCGTGGCACCGGGGAGCTGTTTTTT
>TRBV14|-|-|TRBJ1-5
CASSPELLNNQPQHF
TGTGCCAGCAGCCCCGAGTTACTGAACAATCAGCCCCAGCATTTT
>TRBV12-3/TRBV12-4|many|-|TRBJ1-2
CASSQITFTSNYGYTF
TGTGCCAGCAGCCAAATTACCTTCACATCGAACTATGGCTACACCTTC
>TRBV27|-|TRBD1|TRBJ2-7
CASSLMGTAYEQYF
TGTGCCAGCTCCCTTATGGGGACAGCGTACGAGCAGTACTTC
>TRBV6-2/TRBV6-3|few|-|TRBJ1-1
CASSYVYDSPSTEAFF
TGTGCCAGCAGTTACGTCTATGACAGCCCGAGCACTGAAGCTTTCTTT
>TRBV6-1|few|-|TRBJ2-1
CASSVGRGSYNEQFF
TGTGCCAGCAGTGTGGGCAGGGGATCCTACAATGAGCAGTTCTTC
>TRBV30|-|-|TRBJ1-2
CAWSTVYGYTF
TGTGCCTGGAGTACAGTCTATGGCTACACCTTC
>TRBV28|many|-|TRBJ2-7
CASRFAGAWGEQYF
TGTGCCAGCAGATTTGCGGGGGCGTGGGGCGAGCAGTACTTC
>TRBV11-2|many|TRBD2|TRBJ2-5
CASSPWTSPLGETQYF
TGTGCCAGCAGCCCCTGGACTAGTCCCTTGGGGGAGACCCAGTACTTC
>TRBV4-1|few|-|TRBJ2-6
CASSQVDRPPGANVLTF
TGCGCCAGCAGTCAAGTCGACAGACCCCCCGGGGCCAACGTCCTGACTTTC
>TRBV20-1|few|TRBD1|TRBJ1-5
CSVPLRDSSGNQPQHF
TGCAGTGTTCCTCTGCGGGACAGCTCAGGCAATCAGCCCCAGCATTTT
>TRBV6-5|many|TRBD2|TRBJ2-5
CASSYNGGWEETQYF
TGTGCCAGCAGTTACAACGGGGGGTGGGAGGAGACCCAGTACTTC
>TRBV28|many|-|TRBJ2-7
CASSFGGVYEQYF
TGTGCCAGCAGTTTTGGCGGCGTCTACGAGCAGTACTTC
>TRBV28|-|-|TRBJ2-3
CASSLFKGSMYF
TGTGCCAGCAGTTTATTCAAAGGAAGCATGTATTTT
>TRBV27|many|-|TRBJ1-1
CASSLDSLNTEAFF
TGTGCCAGCAGCCTGGACAGCCTGAACACTGAAGCTTTCTTT
>TRBV6-1|-|TRBD1|TRBJ2-1
CASSTGTGSYNEQFF
TGTGCCAGCAGTACCGGGACAGGCTCCTACAATGAGCAGTTCTTC
>TRBV2|many|-|TRBJ2-2
CASSEGGELFF
TGTGCCAGCAGTGAGGGCGGGGAGCTGTTTTTT
>TRBV28|many|TRBD1|TRBJ2-2
CASSGTVNTGELFF
TGTGCCAGCAGTGGGACAGTAAACACCGGGGAGCTGTTTTTT
>TRBV20-1|-|-|TRBJ2-5
CSASNPGTPQETQYF
TGCAGTGCGTCAAACCCCGGGACACCTCAAGAGACCCAGTACTTC
>TRBV6-1|many|-|TRBJ1-1
CASSSNRALEAFF
TGTGCCAGCAGCAGTAACAGGGCCCTTGAAGCTTTCTTT
>TRBV7-9|-|TRBD1|TRBJ1-2
CASSLPDRGNYGYTF
TGTGCCAGCAGCTTACCTGACAGGGGGAACTATGGCTACACCTTC
>TRBV30|-|TRBD1|TRBJ1-6
CAWSGPGQGAGSPLHF
TGTGCCTGGAGTGGACCTGGACAGGGGGCAGGTTCACCCCTCCACTTT
>TRBV3-1|many|-|TRBJ2-7
CASSQGGGVEQYF
TGTGCCAGCAGCCAAGGTGGCGGGGTCGAGCAGTACTTC
>TRBV5-5|-|-|TRBJ2-3
CASSLNLDTQYF
TGTGCCAGCAGCCTCAACTTGGATACGCAGTATTTT
>TRBV6-1|-|-|TRBJ1-2
CASSRGGQQGPESPFYGYTF
TGTGCCAGCAGTAGGGGCGGACAACAAGGCCCAGAATCGCCCTTCTATGGCTACACCTTC
>TRBV28|many|-|TRBJ1-5
CASSRSTLPESQHF
TGTGCCAGCAGTCGTTCCACTCTCCCGGAGTCCCAGCATTTT
>TRBV28|many|-|TRBJ2-7
CASSSTAIGSQGYEQYF
TGTGCCAGCAGTTCGACGGCTATAGGGTCCCAGGGCTACGAGCAGTACTTC
>TRBV6-1|many|TRBD1|TRBJ1-5
CASTLGQGYSNQPQHF
TGTGCCAGCACGCTCGGACAGGGATATAGCAATCAGCCCCAGCATTTT
>TRBV5-1|-|TRBD1|TRBJ1-2
CASSPGGQATSGYTF
TGCGCCAGCAGCCCGGGTGGACAGGCAACTTCCGGCTACACCTTC